The 4 T cell receptor beta chains below were found in one sample sequenced in a study of tumor and adjacent non-tumor tissue in lung cancer. This sample's RNA came from whole unsorted tissue. Three rounds of nested PCR, following a modified ARM-PCR protocol, produced the TCRbeta library. TCRdb fed the multiplex PCR reads into MiXCR, producing one record per CDR3 protein. The data show 65,000 to 90,000 distinct CDR3 sequences, with 80% seen just once and approximately 12% held by the top ten. Sequencing used lung tumor tissue. All receptors come from a woman aged 50 to 60 with non-small cell lung cancer.

Note on this clonotype: Germline and junction disagree at one end, which may indicate a read error. The rearrangement links TRBV20-1 to TRBJ2-5, with D possibly matching TRBD1 (5 bases). CDR1 and CDR2 (germline): DFQATT, SNEGSKA (reference sequence). This CDR3 has 13 residues. CDR3 DNA: TGCAGTGGGTTACAGGAACTCATGGAGACCCAGTATTTC. Protein sequence: CSGLQELMETQYF.

A word on this clonotype: Possible read error: a much larger clone is one base away. The chain has TRBV20-1 and TRBJ2-1, with D perhaps matching TRBD2 (6 bases). This CDR3 region has 14 residues. Per the germline V gene, CDR1 is DFQATT and CDR2 is SNEGSKA (reference sequence). CDR3 in DNA: TGCAGTGTTAGACTAGGGAGCTCCTACAATGAGCAGTTCTTC. Its protein product is CSVRLGSSYNEQFF.

The chain recombines TRBV11-2 with TRBJ2-3; D is uncertain. Germline assignment: CDR1 SGHAT and CDR2 FQNNGV. CDR3 length: 14 amino acids. Between the trimmed V and J ends, which lost 5 bases and 8 bases, there was a span of 17 bases. The chain's CDR3 is CASSPSLSTITQYF. The CDR3 DNA reads TGTGCCAGCAGCCCGTCTCTGTCCACAATTACGCAGTATTTT.

The sample holds one count of this clonotype. The chain recombines TRBV6-2 or TRBV6-3 with TRBJ2-7, with D tentatively TRBD2 (6 bases). The V end lost 0 bases, the J end lost 5 bases, and 11 bases lay between the germline ends. The germline CDR1 and CDR2 sequences are MNHEY and SVGEGT. CDR3 length equals 14 residues. CDR3 in amino acids: CASSYSGGEHEQYF. The CDR3 nucleotides read TGTGCCAGCAGTTACTCAGGCGGGGAGCACGAGCAGTACTTC.